This T cell receptor (beta chain) was sequenced during a study of T cells after yellow fever vaccination (dated by TCRdb to about 2019). Regarding the research as a whole: The SMART-Seq v4 Ultra Low Input RNA kit was used to prepare libraries from fractions with low cell numbers. To follow T-cell clones before and after both primary and booster YFV17D yellow fever vaccination, bulk TCR alpha and beta repertoires underwent longitudinal sequencing. The cohort comprised two healthy male donors, one aged 18 to 30 and one aged 30 to 39 years. Blood samples were taken at several timepoints before and after primary and secondary immunization, and bulk PBMC replicates and cell subsets were isolated. The investigation overall reported the following: A small share of clonotypes was detected in both CD4 and CD8 compartments, with the overlap likely arising from convergent recombination. The secondary T-cell response was found to be weaker but faster than the primary response, with a peak reached on day 5 rather than on day 15. Only a couple of donors were included in the study, so the extent to which the findings can be generalized is limited. Because abundant contaminating clonotypes from the bulk population could be contained in FACS-sorted repertoires, computational filtering was required. After the booster, most clones that had expanded after primary vaccination were detected again (roughly 96% of CD4 and around 88% of CD8), suggesting broad maintenance of memory.

TCRdb lists the instrument as Illumina NovaSeq 6000. TCR cDNA was synthesized by 5'RACE template switching, which introduced a universal primer site and unique molecular identifiers. cDNA synthesis was primed from both the TCR alpha and TCR beta constant segments. Library amplification involved two PCR steps, and the second step added sample barcodes and sequencing adapters. Sequencing of libraries was performed on Illumina HiSeq 2500 (2x100 bp) or NovaSeq (2x150 bp). In the authors' own workflow: Reads were demultiplexed and collapsed into UMI consensus sequences with MIGEC, and V(D)J alignment was performed with MiXCR. Vaccine-responding clonotypes were defined with edgeR using replicate PBMC samples, requiring FDR below 0.01 and a log2 fold change above 5 up to day 15. CD4 or CD8 identity was assigned to each bulk clonotype according to whether the clonotype was present at higher abundance in the sequenced CD4 repertoire or the sequenced CD8 repertoire. TCRdb redid the processing of the public reads, applying fastp at Q25 and MiXCR, and retained in-frame beta chains. Every distinct CDR3 protein forms one entry, paired with its most common genes and DNA. TCRdb, not the original authors, processed these V and J calls. This sample lists roughly 350,000 distinct CDR3 sequences; about 4% were detected once. 20% to 25% of the sample is held by the ten biggest clonotypes.

This specimen's treatment or condition label, per the study, means: live attenuated yellow fever vaccine strain. Two biological replicates of bulk PBMCs were collected at each blood-draw timepoint. A standard Ficoll-Paque protocol was used to isolate PBMCs from peripheral blood. TriZol was used to extract RNA from bulk PBMCs, from CD4 and CD8 fractions, and from dextramer-positive and dextramer-negative fractions. This clonotype has a count of ten or more. There is no known antigen for this receptor. No base quality values were provided; no much bigger clone lies one nucleotide off. Deletion took 5 bases off V and 2 bases off J, with a span of 16 bases between the germline ends. The CDR3 covers 16 residues, taking in both the cysteine and the phenylalanine. The kept DNA is CDR3 alone, 48 bases in frame from the first base. Per the germline V gene, SGHTA is the CDR1 and FQGNSA is the CDR2.

The sequenced sample was PBMCs, obtained 5 days after the yellow fever booster vaccination. The sequence came from a man aged 18 to 30 who received the YFV17D yellow fever vaccine. The rearrangement joined TRBV7-2 to TRBJ2-4; the D gene could be TRBD1 or TRBD2, each one agreeing over 6 bases. In nucleotides, the sequence is TGTGCCAGCAGCCTAACCGGGGGCTTCCCCAAAAACATTCAGTACTTC. Its protein is CASSLTGGFPKNIQYF.